This record concerns one T cell receptor (beta chain) sequence. Its antigen is unidentified. Germline values: CDR1 MNHEY, CDR2 SVGAGI. The CDR3 sequence is 13 residues long. This sample is drawn from a study of monozygotic twins with inflammatory bowel disease. Study-wide points: The study supported no single strong signal or clonotype linked to IBD. IBD patients carried less diverse TCRbeta repertoires (inverse Simpson) than healthy co-twins.

UMIs containing a 6-nucleotide sample barcode were added via template switching. After re-calling the 5' RACE reads, TCRdb lists one entry per CDR3 protein, DNA absent. The sample holds around 450,000 distinct CDR3 sequences. Total RNA was isolated from whole blood without T cell sorting. Material for sequencing was blood. The chain has TRBV6-5 and TRBJ2-7; as DNA is missing, the TRBD1 call by TCRdb cannot be tested. The TCR was taken from a human donor with ulcerative colitis or Crohn's disease, or a healthy co-twin of an affected twin (not recorded which). Here the CDR3 reads CASSSGGPYEQYF.